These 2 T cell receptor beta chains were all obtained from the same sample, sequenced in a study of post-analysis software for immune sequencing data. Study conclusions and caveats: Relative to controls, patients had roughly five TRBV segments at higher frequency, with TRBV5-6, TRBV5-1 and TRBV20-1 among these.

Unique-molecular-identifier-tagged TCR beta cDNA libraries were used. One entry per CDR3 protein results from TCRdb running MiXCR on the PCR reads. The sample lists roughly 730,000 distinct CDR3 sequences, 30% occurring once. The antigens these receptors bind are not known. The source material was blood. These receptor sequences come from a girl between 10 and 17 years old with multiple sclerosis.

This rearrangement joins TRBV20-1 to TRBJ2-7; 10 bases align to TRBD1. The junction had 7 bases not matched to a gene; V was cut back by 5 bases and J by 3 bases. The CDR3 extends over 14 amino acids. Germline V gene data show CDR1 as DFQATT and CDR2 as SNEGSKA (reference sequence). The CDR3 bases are TGCAGTGCTGGGACGGGACAGGGGAACTACGAGCAGTACGTC. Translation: CSAGTGQGNYEQYV.

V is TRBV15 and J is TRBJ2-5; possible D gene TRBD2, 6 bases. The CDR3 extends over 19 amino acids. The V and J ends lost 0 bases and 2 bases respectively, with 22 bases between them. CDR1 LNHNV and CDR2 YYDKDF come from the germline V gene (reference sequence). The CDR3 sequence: CATSREPILAGFGQETQYF. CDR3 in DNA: TGTGCCACCAGCAGAGAACCCATTTTGGCGGGGTTTGGTCAAGAGACCCAGTACTTC.